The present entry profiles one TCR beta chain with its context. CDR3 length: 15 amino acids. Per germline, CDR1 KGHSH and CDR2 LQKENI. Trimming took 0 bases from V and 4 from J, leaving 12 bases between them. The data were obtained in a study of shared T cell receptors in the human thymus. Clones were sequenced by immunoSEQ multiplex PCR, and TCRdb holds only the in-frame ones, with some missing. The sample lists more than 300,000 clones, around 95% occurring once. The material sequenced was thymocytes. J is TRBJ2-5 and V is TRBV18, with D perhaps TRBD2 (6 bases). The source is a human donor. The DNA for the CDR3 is TGTGCCAGCTCACCACCGCTCGGGGGAAGAGAGACCCAGTACTTC. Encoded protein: CASSPPLGGRETQYF.